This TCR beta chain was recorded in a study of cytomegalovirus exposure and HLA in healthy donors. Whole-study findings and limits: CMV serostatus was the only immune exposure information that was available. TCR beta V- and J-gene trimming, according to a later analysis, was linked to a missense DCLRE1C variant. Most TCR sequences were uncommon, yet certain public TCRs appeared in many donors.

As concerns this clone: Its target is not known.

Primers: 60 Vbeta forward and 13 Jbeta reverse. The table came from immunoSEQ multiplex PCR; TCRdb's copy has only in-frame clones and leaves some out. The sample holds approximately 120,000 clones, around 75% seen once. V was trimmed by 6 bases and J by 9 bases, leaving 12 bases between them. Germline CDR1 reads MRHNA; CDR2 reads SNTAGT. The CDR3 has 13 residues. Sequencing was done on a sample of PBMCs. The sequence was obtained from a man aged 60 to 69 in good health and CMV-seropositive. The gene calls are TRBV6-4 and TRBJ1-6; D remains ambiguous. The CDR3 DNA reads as TGTGCCAGCAGCGAGGAACTTGGTTCACCCCTCCACTTT. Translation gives CASSEELGSPLHF.